The 13 T cell receptor beta chains in this list originate from one sample, sequenced in a study of shared clonotypes between healthy human individuals. Assay used: immunoSEQ multiplex PCR; TCRdb lists only in-frame clones, some missing. The repertoire holds 2.3 million or so clones, with approximately 93% as singletons. Sequenced input: naive CD4+ T cells from PBMCs. Sample subset: CD45RA+ positively selected. Source of these receptors: a man in his late teens or twenties in good health. Some clones in this sample may be carry-over from other donors' samples.

The J gene is TRBJ1-2, the V gene TRBV7-8; D perhaps matches TRBD1 (6 bases). V lost 3 bases and J 0 bases, leaving 17 bases between the germline ends. Germline lookup yields CDR1 SGHVS and CDR2 FQNEAQ. The CDR3 loop spans 17 amino acids. CDR3 DNA sequence: TGTGCCAGCAGCTTGTCTTTCAGGGGTTCAGCTAACTATGGCTACACCTTC. It codes for CASSLSFRGSANYGYTF.

CDR3 DNA sequence: TGCGCCAGCAGCCAAGATCCGGCAGGTCTAGCCAAAAACATTCAGTACTTC. Amino acid sequence: CASSQDPAGLAKNIQYF. The genes are TRBV4-3 and TRBJ2-4; D remains unclear. Germline CDR1 and CDR2: LGHNA and YSLEER. The CDR3 length is 17 residues. V was trimmed by 0 bases and J by 0 bases, leaving 12 bases between them.

This clone appeared once. The rearrangement links TRBV28 to TRBJ2-5; the match to TRBD2 covers 10 bases. The CDR3 has 16 amino acids. V trimming: 7 bases; J trimming: 5 bases; junction bases outside the gene matches: 13. Germline V CDR1 and CDR2: MDHEN, SYDVKM. In DNA, the CDR3 is TGTGCCAGCACCATACGGCTAGCGGGAGTGTGGGAGACCCAGTACTTC. Translation: CASTIRLAGVWETQYF.

The V call is TRBV19, the J call TRBJ1-1; D not certain. V dropped 1 base and J dropped 3 bases, with 12 bases sitting between them. This CDR3 has 15 amino acids. Germline V lookup: CDR1 LNHDA, CDR2 SQIVND (reference sequence). The CDR3 loop is CASSIVGSGHTEAFF. In DNA, the CDR3 is TGTGCCAGTAGTATAGTCGGGAGCGGGCACACTGAAGCTTTCTTT.

This rearrangement joins TRBV5-1 to TRBJ1-1, with a tentative D call TRBD1 (5 bases). The germline CDR1 and CDR2 sequences are SGHRS and YFSETQ. The CDR3 runs to 14 residues. Trimming left V 4 bases short and J 11 bases short, with 21 bases between. The CDR3 DNA sequence: TGCGCCAGCAGCGCGGGCATGGGGGAGTGGGGTGCTTTCTTT. Translated: CASSAGMGEWGAFF. The full variable domain, completed using reference TRBV5-1 and TRBJ1-1, is KAGVTQTPRYLIKTRGQQVTLSCSPISGHRSVSWYQQTPGQGLQFLFEYFSETQRNKGNFPGRFSGRQFSNSRSEMNVSTLELGDSALYLCASSAGMGEWGAFFGQGTRLTVV.

This sequence joins TRBV7-2 and TRBJ2-2; D is ambiguous. The CDR3 is made up of 12 amino acids. The ends were cut back, 0 bases at V and 7 bases at J, with 3 bases in the middle. CDR1 SGHTA and CDR2 FQGNSA come from the germline V gene. The CDR3 region has the DNA TGTGCCAGCAGCTTAGCCGTCGGGGAGCTGTTTTTT. Translation: CASSLAVGELFF. Full variable domain (missing parts from reference TRBV7-2 and TRBJ2-2): GAGVSQSPSNKVTEKGKDVELRCDPISGHTALYWYRQSLGQGLEFLIYFQGNSAPDKSGLPSDRFSAERTGGSVSTLTIQRTQQEDSAVYLCASSLAVGELFFGEGSRLTVL.

The J gene is TRBJ2-2, the V gene TRBV7-9, with 7 bases identical to TRBD1. Germline V lookup: CDR1 SEHNR, CDR2 FQNEAQ (reference sequence). The V and J ends lost 5 bases and 4 bases, in that order; junction bases with no gene match: 4. The CDR3 covers 14 residues. CDR3 residues: CASSARDSTGELFF. Written as DNA, the CDR3 is TGTGCCAGCAGCGCTCGGGACAGCACCGGGGAGCTGTTTTTT.

The rearrangement links TRBV18 to TRBJ2-7, with D perhaps matching TRBD1 (5 bases). This CDR3 spans 13 amino acids. CDR1 is KGHSH, CDR2 LQKENI, per germline. Trimming removed 4 bases at V and 3 bases at J, with 10 bases between. CDR3 DNA: TGTGCCAGCTCACGTGCCGACAGCTACGAGCAGTACTTC. Protein: CASSRADSYEQYF.

This rearrangement joins TRBV28 to TRBJ1-1, with TRBD1 as a possible D gene (5 bases). There are 17 residues in the CDR3. Trimming removed 6 bases at V and 0 bases at J, with 20 bases between. Germline V gives CDR1 MDHEN, CDR2 SYDVKM. The CDR3 is CASRLDGQAPMNTEAFF. The CDR3 DNA sequence: TGTGCCAGCAGACTAGACGGACAAGCACCCATGAACACTGAAGCTTTCTTT.

CDR3 sequence reads: CAWSGQGTSTDTQYF. The CDR3 coding sequence is TGTGCCTGGAGCGGTCAGGGAACTAGCACAGATACGCAGTATTTT. The genes are TRBV30 and TRBJ2-3; D is perhaps TRBD1 (5 bases). The CDR3 consists of 15 residues. Germline CDR1 is GTSNPN and CDR2 is SVGIG (reference sequence). V lost 3 bases to trimming and J lost 0 bases, with 13 bases between them.

CDR3: CASSPGTGVIQPQHF. The CDR3 bases are TGTGCCAGCAGTCCCGGGACAGGGGTGATTCAGCCCCAGCATTTT. The chain links TRBV28 to TRBJ1-5; 10 nucleotides align to TRBD1. The CDR3 contains 15 residues. The V and J ends lost 5 bases and 6 bases, in that order; junction bases with no gene match: 7. Per germline, CDR1 MDHEN and CDR2 SYDVKM.

The rearrangement uses TRBV4-3 and TRBJ1-3; no clear D. The germline CDR1 and CDR2 sequences are LGHNA and YSLEER. V lost 0 bases and J 0 bases, leaving 12 bases between the germline ends. There are 17 residues in the CDR3. The CDR3 sequence is CASSQDPGVNSGNTIYF. The DNA of the CDR3 is TGCGCCAGCAGCCAAGATCCTGGGGTAAACTCTGGAAACACCATATATTTT.

The rearrangement joins TRBV19 to TRBJ1-3, with no clear D. Trimming pared 6 bases from V and 5 bases from J, leaving 11 bases between. Germline values: CDR1 LNHDA, CDR2 SQIVND (reference sequence). The CDR3 length is 13 residues. This CDR3 reads CASSPDGRNTIYF. Written as DNA, the CDR3 is TGTGCCAGTAGCCCGGACGGACGAAACACCATATATTTT.